Below are 12 T cell receptor beta chains sequenced from a single sample in a study of T cells after yellow fever vaccination. One entry per CDR3 protein, called by TCRdb with MiXCR from the 5' RACE reads. The table includes approximately 550,000 distinct CDR3 sequences, roughly 14% detected once. The material sequenced was PBMCs, taken on the day of the yellow fever booster vaccination. Every receptor here comes from a man aged 25-45 years who received the YFV17D yellow fever vaccine.

The chain combines TRBV7-2 with TRBJ2-7; 11 nucleotides line up with TRBD2. CDR3 length: 16 amino acids. The germline V gene has CDR1 SGHTA and CDR2 FQGNSA. V shed 6 bases and J 5 bases; nucleotides not matched to a gene: 12. CDR3 region: CASSRDIAGGANEQYF. CDR3 coding DNA: TGTGCCAGCAGTCGAGATATAGCGGGAGGGGCAAACGAGCAGTACTTC.

J is TRBJ2-1 and V is TRBV7-9; 11 positions agree with TRBD2. The J segment lost 5 bases and the V segment lost 1 base, leaving 7 bases of the junction unmatched. The CDR3 loop spans 17 amino acids. CDR1 is SEHNR and CDR2 is FQNEAQ in the germline V gene (reference sequence). The CDR3 reads CASSLEIAGGPNNEQFF. The CDR3 region has the DNA TGTGCCAGCAGCTTAGAAATAGCGGGAGGGCCCAACAATGAGCAGTTCTTC.

The chain joins TRBV12-3 or TRBV12-4 to TRBJ2-3; 7 nucleotides line up with TRBD2. This CDR3 has 12 residues. V trimming: 6 bases; J trimming: 8 bases; junction bases outside the gene matches: 5. CDR3 region: CASSPSGGTQYF. CDR3 in DNA: TGTGCCAGCAGCCCGTCGGGGGGTACGCAGTATTTT.

The J gene is TRBJ2-2, the V gene TRBV7-8, with TRBD1 identical over 9 bases. This CDR3 region has 16 residues. CDR1 is SGHVS and CDR2 is FQNEAQ in the germline V gene. V lost 4 bases and J lost 0; bases outside the gene matches: 3. The CDR3 coding sequence is TGTGCCAGCAGCTCTCGGACAGGGGCGAACACCGGGGAGCTGTTTTTT. The encoded protein is CASSSRTGANTGELFF.

This chain connects TRBV20-1 to TRBJ2-3; TRBD2 agrees at 7 bases. Per germline, CDR1 DFQATT and CDR2 SNEGSKA (reference sequence). The CDR3 is 15 amino acids. V was clipped by 6 bases and J by 3 bases; unmatched bases: 12. The CDR3 region is CSALKLAIGTDTQYF. CDR3 DNA: TGCAGTGCCCTTAAACTAGCGATAGGTACAGATACGCAGTATTTT.

This clonotype was counted ten times or more. The chain joins TRBV12-3 or TRBV12-4 to TRBJ2-1; 9 nucleotides agree with TRBD2. V was clipped by 1 base and J by 7 bases; unmatched bases: 5. This CDR3 has 15 amino acids. The CDR3 region is CASSLGSGRWNEQFF. As DNA, the CDR3 is TGTGCCAGCAGTTTAGGTAGCGGGAGATGGAATGAGCAGTTCTTC.

This clonotype was seen more than once but under ten times. V and J are TRBV27 and TRBJ1-5; perhaps TRBD1 as D (5 bases). Trimming removed 2 bases at V and 4 bases at J, with 12 bases between. In germline, CDR1 is MNHEY, CDR2 SMNVEV (reference sequence). The CDR3 spans 15 residues. CDR3 sequence (DNA): TGTGCCAGCAGTTTACTAGGACACATAAATCAGCCCCAGCATTTT. This encodes CASSLLGHINQPQHF.

Of note for this clonotype: One junction end does not reproduce the germline sequence, and a read error may be involved. This chain links TRBV20-1 with TRBJ2-5, with 10 nucleotides matching TRBD2. The V gene's germline CDR1 is DFQATT and CDR2 SNEGSKA (reference sequence). The length of the CDR3 is 14 residues. CDR3 sequence (DNA): TGCTGTGCTAGAGCGGGGGGGGGCCAAGAGACCCAGTACTTC. This codes for CCARAGGGQETQYF.

The sample holds a few counts of this clonotype. The chain joins TRBV18 to TRBJ2-1; D may match TRBD1 or TRBD2 (5 bases each). Germline lookup yields CDR1 KGHSH and CDR2 LQKENI. V lost 2 bases, J lost 5 bases, and 10 bases lay in between. This CDR3 is built from 14 residues. The CDR3 DNA is TGTGCCAGCTCACCAATCCCGGGGCACAATGAGCAGTTCTTC. The encoded protein is CASSPIPGHNEQFF.

The sample holds a few counts of this clonotype. The V gene is TRBV12-3 or TRBV12-4, the J gene TRBJ2-2, with 9 bases lining up with TRBD2. With 8 bases clipped from V and 4 bases from J, the junction kept 8 bases outside the gene matches. CDR3 length: 15 residues. The CDR3 loop is CASSILAGRTGELFF. DNA for the CDR3: TGTGCCAGCTCTATACTAGCGGGCCGCACCGGGGAGCTGTTTTTT.

The table lists this clonotype with a few counts. The chain joins TRBV18 to TRBJ2-1, with 7 bases that match TRBD1. The CDR3 contains 16 residues. V shed 6 bases, J shed 2 bases, and the junction held 10 bases outside the gene matches. Per the germline V gene, CDR1 is KGHSH and CDR2 is LQKENI. In nucleotides, the CDR3 is TGTGCCAGCTCCCTAACTGGACAGGCGGCCTACAATGAGCAGTTCTTC. Amino acid sequence: CASSLTGQAAYNEQFF.

This rearrangement joins TRBV20-1 to TRBJ1-1; D remains unclear. The CDR3 spans 12 residues. CDR1 and CDR2 (germline): DFQATT, SNEGSKA (reference sequence). V gave up 1 base and J gave up 9 bases, with 12 bases separating them. DNA for the CDR3: TGCAGTGCTAGAGCTATGCACATGCAAGCTTTCTTT. Its translation is CSARAMHMQAFF.